This T cell receptor beta chain was sequenced in a study of cytomegalovirus exposure and HLA in healthy donors. Study-wide results and limits: A later analysis found TCR association rates differed by HLA locus, highest for DRB1 and lowest for HLA-C. TCR sequences were mostly rare, though some public TCRs occurred in many donors.

This CDR3 has 13 residues. Per germline, CDR1 MDHEN and CDR2 SYDVKM. Trimming took off 5 bases at V and 0 bases at J, with 8 bases between the two ends. Remarks on this clone: As yet, its antigen is unknown.

Primers included in the PCR were 60 Vbeta and 13 Jbeta primers. The data were produced by immunoSEQ multiplex PCR, yet TCRdb's version contains in-frame clones alone and is incomplete. Of about 55,000 clones listed, 70% to 85% are singletons. Source material: PBMCs. J is TRBJ2-7 and V is TRBV28; no clear D. The receptor was isolated from a man aged 30-40 years in good health and CMV-seronegative. This CDR3 reads CASSPGSSYEQYF. CDR3 sequence (DNA): TGTGCCAGCAGTCCAGGTAGCTCCTACGAGCAGTACTTC.